This TCR beta chain was observed in a study of control samples from healthy donors and cancer patients. Here immunoSEQ multiplex PCR was the method, and the copy in TCRdb shows in-frame clones only, minus some. The table has about 410,000 clones, 90% seen once. The count of this clone is one. CDR1 and CDR2 (germline): SEHNR, FQNEAQ (reference sequence). Unmatched junction bases numbered 8, after V lost 4 bases and J lost 5 bases. The CDR3 spans 14 residues. The sequence came from a man aged 35 to 55 with head and neck cancer. The specimen sequenced was PBMCs. The J gene is TRBJ2-7, the V gene TRBV7-9, with 7 bases aligning to TRBD1. The DNA for the CDR3 is TGTGCCAGCAGCTCGGAACAGGGGTCCCACGAGCAGTACTTC. It is translated as CASSSEQGSHEQYF.